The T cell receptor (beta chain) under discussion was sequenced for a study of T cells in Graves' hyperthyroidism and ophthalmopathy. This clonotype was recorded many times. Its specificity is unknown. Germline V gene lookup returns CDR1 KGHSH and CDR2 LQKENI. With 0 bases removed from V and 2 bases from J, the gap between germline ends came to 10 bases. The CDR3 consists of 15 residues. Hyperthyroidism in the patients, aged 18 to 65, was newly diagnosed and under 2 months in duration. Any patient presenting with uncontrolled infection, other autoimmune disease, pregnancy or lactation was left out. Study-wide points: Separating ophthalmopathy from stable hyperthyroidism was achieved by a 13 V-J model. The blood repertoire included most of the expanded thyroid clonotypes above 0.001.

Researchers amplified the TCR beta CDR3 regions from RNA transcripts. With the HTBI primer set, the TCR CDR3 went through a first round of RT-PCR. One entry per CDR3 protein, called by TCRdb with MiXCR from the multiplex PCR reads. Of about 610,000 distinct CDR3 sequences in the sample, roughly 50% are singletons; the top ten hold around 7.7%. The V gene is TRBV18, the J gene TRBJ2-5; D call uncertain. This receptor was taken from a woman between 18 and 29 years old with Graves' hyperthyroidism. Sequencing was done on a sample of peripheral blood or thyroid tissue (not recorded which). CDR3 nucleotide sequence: TGTGCCAGCTCACCACCGGTGGGCAGACAAGAGACCCAGTACTTC. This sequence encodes CASSPPVGRQETQYF.